A single TCR beta chain is shown here with its context. What it binds is unknown. The sample's treatment: roughly ten-day PBMC culture with coronavirus spike peptide pools or control peptides (ViraFEST assay). CD4+ T cells of the unexposed donor were collected before the COVID-19 pandemic (2011-2018). The medium had half its volume replaced with fresh IL-2 medium on days 3 and 7. Per germline, CDR1 LNHDA and CDR2 SQIVND (reference sequence). V was pared by 5 bases and J by 10 bases, with 18 bases between. The CDR3 length is 14 residues. This sample was included in a study of vaccination and CD4 T cells after COVID-19. About the research overall: Convalescent individuals numbered four females and six males, two being Hispanic. Study results and limitations: From a median of about 20 to 38, SARS-CoV-2-reactive clonotypes increased, though not significantly.

Oncomine TCR Beta short-read sequencing was applied to DNA from cultured CD4+ T cells. TCRdb itself ran the PCR reads through MiXCR, one entry per CDR3 protein. The sample consists of several thousand distinct CDR3 sequences, about 35% of them appearing once. The chain combines TRBV19 with TRBJ2-1; D possibly corresponds to TRBD2 (6 bases). What was sequenced was CD4+ T cells from blood, cultured in vitro. This TCR was recovered from a human donor in good health. The CDR3 here is CASSDGLYLREQFF. The CDR3 DNA sequence: TGTGCCAGTAGTGACGGACTATATCTCAGGGAGCAGTTCTTC. The whole variable domain, filled in from reference TRBV19 and TRBJ2-1, reads DGGITQSPKYLFRKEGQNVTLSCEQNLNHDAMYWYRQDPGQGLRLIYYSQIVNDFQKGDIAEGYSVSREKKESFPLTVTSAQKNPTAFYLCASSDGLYLREQFFGPGTRLTVL.